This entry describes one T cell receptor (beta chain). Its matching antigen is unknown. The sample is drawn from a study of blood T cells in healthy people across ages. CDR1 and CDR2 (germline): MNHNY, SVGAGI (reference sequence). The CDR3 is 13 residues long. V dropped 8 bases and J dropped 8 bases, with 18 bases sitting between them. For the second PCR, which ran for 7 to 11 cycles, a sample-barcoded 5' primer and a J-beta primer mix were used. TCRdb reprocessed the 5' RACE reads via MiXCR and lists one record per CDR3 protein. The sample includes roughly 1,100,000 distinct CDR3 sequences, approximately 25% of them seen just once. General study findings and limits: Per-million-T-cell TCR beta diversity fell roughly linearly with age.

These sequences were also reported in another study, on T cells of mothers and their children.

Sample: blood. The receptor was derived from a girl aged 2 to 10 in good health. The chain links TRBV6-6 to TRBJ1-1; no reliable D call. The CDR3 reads CASPRGISTEAFF. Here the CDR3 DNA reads TGTGCCAGCCCGCGAGGGATATCTACAGAAGCTTTCTTT.